These 14 T cell receptor beta chains were all obtained from the same sample, sequenced in a study of cytotoxic CD8 clonotypes in ibrutinib-treated CLL. Repertoires were generated with immunoSEQ multiplex PCR, while TCRdb's copy carries only in-frame clones and drops some. The sample lists about 200,000 clones; 65% to 80% were seen once. The sample here was PBMCs, taken after 12 months of ibrutinib treatment. The receptors stem from a human donor with chronic lymphocytic leukemia.

The rearrangement joins TRBV5-4 to TRBJ2-5, with a weak D call TRBD1 (5 bases). The V gene's germline CDR1 is SGHNT and CDR2 YYREEE (reference sequence). This CDR3 has 14 amino acids. Trimming shortened V by 0 bases and J by 5 bases, and 11 bases separated the two germline ends. The DNA for the CDR3 is TGTGCCAGCAGCTTGGGCCAGGGTCAGGAGACCCAGTACTTC. The encoded protein is CASSLGQGQETQYF.

The rearrangement uses TRBV30 and TRBJ1-2, with D maybe TRBD1 (6 bases). Per the germline V gene, CDR1 is GTSNPN and CDR2 is SVGIG (reference sequence). Trimming took 3 bases from V and 2 from J, leaving 19 bases between them. The CDR3 has 16 residues. CDR3 region: CAWSLGGRGFNYGYTF. The DNA of the CDR3 is TGTGCCTGGAGCCTAGGGGGGCGCGGGTTCAACTATGGCTACACCTTC. Based on the CDR3 plus reference TRBV30 and TRBJ1-2, the full variable domain is SQTIHQWPATLVQPVGSPLSLECTVEGTSNPNLYWYRQAAGRGLQLLFYSVGIGQISSEVPQNLSASRPQDRQFILSSKKLLLSDSGFYLCAWSLGGRGFNYGYTFGSGTRLTVV.

This CDR3 reads CASNQWRERTDTQYF. The CDR3 region has the DNA TGTGCCAGCAATCAATGGCGGGAACGCACAGATACGCAGTATTTT. The chain is built from TRBV2 and TRBJ2-3, with D perhaps matching TRBD2 (6 bases). The CDR3 length is 15 residues. Germline-derived CDR1 and CDR2 are SNHLY and FYNNEI. V was pared by 7 bases and J by 1 base, with 15 bases between.

This clone was counted between two and nine times. V usage is TRBV9 and J usage is TRBJ1-2; D is perhaps TRBD1 (5 bases). The length of the CDR3 is 12 residues. The V and J ends lost 7 bases and 2 bases respectively, with 9 bases between them. The germline CDR1 and CDR2 sequences are SGDLS and YYNGEE. The CDR3 DNA sequence: TGTGCCAGCGGCCGACAGAACTATGGCTACACCTTC. Residues: CASGRQNYGYTF.

This clone was found once. The gene calls are TRBV4-2 and TRBJ2-2; possibly TRBD1 or TRBD2 for D (5 bases each). This CDR3 contains 18 residues. Germline assignment: CDR1 LGHNA and CDR2 YNFKEQ. V gave up 0 bases and J gave up 4 bases, with 18 bases separating them. This CDR3 reads CASSQEPLLGDPTGELFF. As DNA, the CDR3 is TGTGCCAGCAGCCAAGAACCCCTTTTGGGGGACCCCACCGGGGAGCTGTTTTTT.

CDR3 coding DNA: TGCGCCAGCAGCATACAACTGGACAGCCTTTTGGATGAGCAGTTCTTC. Residues: CASSIQLDSLLDEQFF. The gene calls are TRBV5-1 and TRBJ2-1, with D tentatively TRBD1 (6 bases). Trimming took off 4 bases at V and 8 bases at J, with 22 bases between the two ends. The CDR3 loop spans 16 amino acids. The germline gives CDR1 SGHRS, CDR2 YFSETQ.

The chain links TRBV7-3 to TRBJ1-1; D ambiguous. The germline V gene encodes CDR1 SGHTA and CDR2 FQGTGA. CDR3 size: 14 residues. Trimming stripped 2 bases from V and 8 bases from J, with 15 bases between. CDR3 in amino acids: CASSLSGPTGEAFF. CDR3 nucleotide sequence: TGTGCCAGCAGCTTATCCGGACCCACGGGCGAAGCTTTCTTT.

This chain joins TRBV21-1 and TRBJ2-5; TRBD2 is the table's D call, not checked against the DNA. TRBV21-1 is an annotated pseudogene. The CDR3 has 18 amino acids. The CDR3 nucleotides are TGTGCCAGCAGCAAAGGTGTGGGACTAGCGATACCGAAGGAGACCCAGTACTTC. Its translation: CASSKGVGLAIPKETQYF.

This chain links TRBV13 with TRBJ2-3; 12 nucleotides match TRBD2. The CDR3 is made up of 19 amino acids. Germline CDR1 is PRHDT and CDR2 is FYEKMQ (reference sequence). The junction had 16 bases not matched to a gene; V was cut back by 5 bases and J by 4 bases. The CDR3 coding sequence is TGTGCCAGCAGCCTCGCCGGGACTAGCGGGCGCAAGGGGCCAGATACGCAGTATTTT. Its protein product is CASSLAGTSGRKGPDTQYF.

This clone was counted only a few times. The same CDR3 can be traced to other DNA sequences in this sample. The chain couples TRBV30 to TRBJ1-2; D gene unclear. Germline V CDR1 and CDR2: GTSNPN, SVGIG (reference sequence). The V end lost 1 base, the J end lost 2 bases, and 5 bases lay between the germline ends. This CDR3 is built from 12 residues. Here the CDR3 DNA reads TGTGCCTGGAGTGGGAGCAACTATGGCTACACCTTC. Protein: CAWSGSNYGYTF. Combining the CDR3 with reference TRBV30 and TRBJ1-2 gives the whole variable domain SQTIHQWPATLVQPVGSPLSLECTVEGTSNPNLYWYRQAAGRGLQLLFYSVGIGQISSEVPQNLSASRPQDRQFILSSKKLLLSDSGFYLCAWSGSNYGYTFGSGTRLTVV.

The chain joins TRBV7-2 to TRBJ2-2, with D perhaps matching TRBD2 (5 bases). Trimming pared 7 bases from V and 1 base from J, leaving 16 bases between. Germline V gene data show CDR1 as SGHTA and CDR2 as FQGNSA. The CDR3 runs to 16 residues. The CDR3 nucleotides read TGTGCCAGCACCGGCCGGAGGCTCATGAACACCGGGGAGCTGTTTTTT. Its translation is CASTGRRLMNTGELFF.

The chain links TRBV9 to TRBJ1-1; 7 bases line up with TRBD1. Germline CDR1 and CDR2: SGDLS and YYNGEE. The trim removed 3 bases at V and 1 base at J, leaving 6 bases unmatched. The CDR3 has 15 amino acids. The CDR3 loop reads CASSAYRGPNTEAFF. DNA of the CDR3: TGTGCCAGCAGCGCCTACAGGGGCCCGAACACTGAAGCTTTCTTT.

The chain couples TRBV6-6 to TRBJ1-6, with D tentatively TRBD1 (5 bases). V lost 6 bases, J lost 4 bases, and 13 bases lay in between. The CDR3 length is 15 residues. Germline CDR1 is MNHNY and CDR2 is SVGAGI (reference sequence). This CDR3 reads CASRPSGAYNSPLHF. The CDR3 DNA reads as TGTGCCAGCAGGCCTTCTGGGGCATATAATTCACCCCTCCACTTT.

This clone has more than one count but fewer than ten. The chain carries TRBV7-2 and TRBJ2-7, with 7 bases identical to TRBD1. The CDR3 has 17 residues. Germline V gene sequence: CDR1 SGHTA, CDR2 FQGNSA. The V and J ends lost 5 bases and 2 bases, in that order; junction bases with no gene match: 15. CDR3 protein: CASSKGQRTASPYEQYF. The CDR3 nucleotides read TGTGCCAGCAGCAAGGGACAGCGGACCGCCTCACCCTACGAGCAGTACTTC.